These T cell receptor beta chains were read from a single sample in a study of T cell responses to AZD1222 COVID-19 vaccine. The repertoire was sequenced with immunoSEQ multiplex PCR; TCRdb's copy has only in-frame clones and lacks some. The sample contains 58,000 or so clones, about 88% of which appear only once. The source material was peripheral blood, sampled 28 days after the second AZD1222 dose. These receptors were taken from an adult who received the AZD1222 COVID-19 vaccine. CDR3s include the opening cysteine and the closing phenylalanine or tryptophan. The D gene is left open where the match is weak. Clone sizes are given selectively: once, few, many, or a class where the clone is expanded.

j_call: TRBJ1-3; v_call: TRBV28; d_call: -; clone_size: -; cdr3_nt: TGTGCCAGCAGTTTGGCCCTTGGAATCGGGGGAAACACCATATATTTT; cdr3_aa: CASSLALGIGGNTIYF
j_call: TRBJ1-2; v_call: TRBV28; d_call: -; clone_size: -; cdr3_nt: TGTGCCAGCAGTTTAAGGGGGGCGGGACATAACGGTGGCTACACCTTC; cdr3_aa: CASSLRGAGHNGGYTF
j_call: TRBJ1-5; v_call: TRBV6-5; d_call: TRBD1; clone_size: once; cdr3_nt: TGTGCCAGCAGATCAGGACAGGGGGATCAGCCCCAGCATTTT; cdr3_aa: CASRSGQGDQPQHF
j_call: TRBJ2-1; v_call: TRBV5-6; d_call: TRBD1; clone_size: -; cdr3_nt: TGTGCCAGCAGCGGGACAGGGTGGGATGAGCAGTTCTTC; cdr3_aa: CASSGTGWDEQFF
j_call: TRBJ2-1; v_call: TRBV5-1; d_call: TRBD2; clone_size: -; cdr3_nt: TGCGCCAGCCACTTGACTAGCGGAGTATACAATGAGCAGTTCTTC; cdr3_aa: CASHLTSGVYNEQFF
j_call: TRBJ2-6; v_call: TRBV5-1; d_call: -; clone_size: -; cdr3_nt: TGCGCCAGCAGTTTGATGCATAACGGGTTTTTTGGGGCCAACGTCCTGACTTTC; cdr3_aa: CASSLMHNGFFGANVLTF
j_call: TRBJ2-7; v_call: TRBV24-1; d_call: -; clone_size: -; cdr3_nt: TGTGCCACCAGGCAAACCTACGAGCAGTACTTC; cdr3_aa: CATRQTYEQYF
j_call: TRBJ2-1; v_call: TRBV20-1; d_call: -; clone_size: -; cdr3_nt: TGCAGTGCTTACAATGAGCAGTTCTTC; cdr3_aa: CSAYNEQFF
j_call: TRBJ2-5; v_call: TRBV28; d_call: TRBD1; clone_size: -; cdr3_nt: TGTGCCAGCAGACCAGGGGGACAGGGTAGCCAAGAGACCCAGTACTTC; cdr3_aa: CASRPGGQGSQETQYF
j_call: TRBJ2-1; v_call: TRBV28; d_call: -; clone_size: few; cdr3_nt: TGTGCCAGCAGTTTATTTGTGTTAAGGAGGGCCTACAATGAGCAGTTCTTC; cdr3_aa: CASSLFVLRRAYNEQFF
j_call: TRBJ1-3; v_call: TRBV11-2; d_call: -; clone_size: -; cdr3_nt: TGTGCCAGCAGCTTGCCCCGTAACCCTGGAAACACCATATATTTT; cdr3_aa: CASSLPRNPGNTIYF
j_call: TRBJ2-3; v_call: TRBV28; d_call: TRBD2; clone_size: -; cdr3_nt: TGTGCCAGCAATAGCGGGGGTTCGTCAGATACGCAGTATTTT; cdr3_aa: CASNSGGSSDTQYF
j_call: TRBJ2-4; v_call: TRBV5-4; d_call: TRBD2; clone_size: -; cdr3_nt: TGTGCCAGCAGCACCCTAGCGGCCGCCAAAAACATTCAGTACTTC; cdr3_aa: CASSTLAAAKNIQYF
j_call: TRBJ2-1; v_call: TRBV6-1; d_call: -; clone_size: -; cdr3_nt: TGTGCCAGCAGTGAAGTGTCCGGGTACAATGAGCAGTTCTTC; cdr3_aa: CASSEVSGYNEQFF
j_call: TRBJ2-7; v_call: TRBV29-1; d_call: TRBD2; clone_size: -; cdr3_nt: TGCAGCGGGCCCGGGACTAGCGGCTACGAGCAGTACTTC; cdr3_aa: CSGPGTSGYEQYF
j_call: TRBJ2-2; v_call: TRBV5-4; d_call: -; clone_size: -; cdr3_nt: TGTGCCAGCAGCTTTAATAGCGGGAACACCGGGGAGCTGTTTTTT; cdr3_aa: CASSFNSGNTGELFF
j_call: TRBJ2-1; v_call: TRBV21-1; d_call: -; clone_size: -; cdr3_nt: TGTGCCAGCAGCCCCAGGGGAGGGGTCTACAATGAGCAGTTCTTC; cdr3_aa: CASSPRGGVYNEQFF
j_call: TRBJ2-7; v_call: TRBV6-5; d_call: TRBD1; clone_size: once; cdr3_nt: TGTGCCAGCACCTCACGACAGGGGAACTACGAGCAGTACTTC; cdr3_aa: CASTSRQGNYEQYF
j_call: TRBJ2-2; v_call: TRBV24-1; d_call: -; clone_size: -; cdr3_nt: TGTGCCACCAGTGCGGTGACAGCGAACACCGGGGAGCTGTTTTTT; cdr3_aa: CATSAVTANTGELFF
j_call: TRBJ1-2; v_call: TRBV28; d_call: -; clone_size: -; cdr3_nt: TGTGCCAGCATTTCCTCGGACGGGTTCTATGGCTACACCTTC; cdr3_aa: CASISSDGFYGYTF
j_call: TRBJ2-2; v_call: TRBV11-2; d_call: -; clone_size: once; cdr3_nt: TGTGCCAGCAGCTTAGGACGGGACTCCGGGGAGCTGTTTTTT; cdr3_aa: CASSLGRDSGELFF
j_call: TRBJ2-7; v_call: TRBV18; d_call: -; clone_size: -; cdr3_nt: TGTGCCAGCTCACCAACCGCTCCCTACGAGCAGTACTTC; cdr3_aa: CASSPTAPYEQYF
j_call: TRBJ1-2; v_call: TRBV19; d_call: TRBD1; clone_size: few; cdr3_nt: TGTGCCAGTAGTGTATCCGGGACAGGCCGAAACTATGGCTACACCTTC; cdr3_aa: CASSVSGTGRNYGYTF
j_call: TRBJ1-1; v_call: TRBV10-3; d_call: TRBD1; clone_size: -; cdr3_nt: TGTGCCAGCGGGACAGGGGGCGACACTGAAGCTTTCTTT; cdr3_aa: CASGTGGDTEAFF
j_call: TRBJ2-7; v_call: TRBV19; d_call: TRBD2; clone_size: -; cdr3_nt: TGTGCCAGTACCTCTTCTAGCGGGGGGGCCTACGAGCAGTACTTC; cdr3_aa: CASTSSSGGAYEQYF
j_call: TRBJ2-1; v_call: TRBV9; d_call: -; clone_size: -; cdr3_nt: TGTGCCAGCAGCCTCCAGGGTCGGGAGCAGTTCTTC; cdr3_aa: CASSLQGREQFF
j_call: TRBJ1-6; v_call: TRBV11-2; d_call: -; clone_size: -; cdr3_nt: TGTGCCAGCAGCTTAGTTATGTACGGTTCACCCCTCCACTTT; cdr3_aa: CASSLVMYGSPLHF
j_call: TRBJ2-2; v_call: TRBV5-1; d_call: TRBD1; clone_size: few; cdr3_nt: TGCGCCAGCAGCAGGGCCGGGACAGGGAACACCGGGGAGCTGTTTTTT; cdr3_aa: CASSRAGTGNTGELFF
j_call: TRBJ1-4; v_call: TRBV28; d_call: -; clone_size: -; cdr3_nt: TGTGCCAGCAGTTTCCCGCAGGGCCCAACTAATGAAAAACTGTTTTTT; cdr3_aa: CASSFPQGPTNEKLFF
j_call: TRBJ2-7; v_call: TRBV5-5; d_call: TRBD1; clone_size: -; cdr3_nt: TGTGCCAGCAGCTGGGCCCGGACAGGGTGGTACGAGCAGTACTTC; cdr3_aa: CASSWARTGWYEQYF
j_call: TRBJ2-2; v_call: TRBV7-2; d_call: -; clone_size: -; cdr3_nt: TGTGCCAGCAGCCGGGCGGGGCTGCTTGGAGGGGAGCTGTTTTTT; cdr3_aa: CASSRAGLLGGELFF
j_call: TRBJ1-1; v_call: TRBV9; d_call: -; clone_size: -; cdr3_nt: TGTGCCAGCAGCCCAAGGGGGATGACTGAAGCTTTCTTT; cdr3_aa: CASSPRGMTEAFF
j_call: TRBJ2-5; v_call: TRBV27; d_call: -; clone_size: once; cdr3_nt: TGTGCCAGCAGTTCACGTTGGGACTCCGCGGAGACCCAGTACTTC; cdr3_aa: CASSSRWDSAETQYF
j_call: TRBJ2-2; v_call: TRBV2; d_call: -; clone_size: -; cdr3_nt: TGTGCCAGCAGTGTGGATGGCGGGGAGCTGTTTTTT; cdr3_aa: CASSVDGGELFF
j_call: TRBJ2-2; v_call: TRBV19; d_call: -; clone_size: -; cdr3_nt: TGTGCCAGTAGGACACCTTATTCGAACACCGGGGAGCTGTTTTTT; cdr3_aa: CASRTPYSNTGELFF
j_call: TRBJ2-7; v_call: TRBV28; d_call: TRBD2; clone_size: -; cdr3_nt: TGTGCCAGCAAAACGCGGGAGCAGGTCACCTACGAGCAGTACTTC; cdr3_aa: CASKTREQVTYEQYF
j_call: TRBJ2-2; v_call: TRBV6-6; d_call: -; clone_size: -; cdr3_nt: TGTGCCAGCAGTTTACAGGGGAACACCGGGGAGCTGTTTTTT; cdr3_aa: CASSLQGNTGELFF
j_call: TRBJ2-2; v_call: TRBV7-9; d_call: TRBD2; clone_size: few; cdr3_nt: TGTGCCAGCGGCTACCCGACTAGCGGGGGCGGTTACACCGGGGAGCTGTTTTTT; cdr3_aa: CASGYPTSGGGYTGELFF
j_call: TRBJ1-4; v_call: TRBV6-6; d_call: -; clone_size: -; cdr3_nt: TGTGCCAGCATCCCGGGGGCGAGGAATGAAAAACTGTTTTTT; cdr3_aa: CASIPGARNEKLFF
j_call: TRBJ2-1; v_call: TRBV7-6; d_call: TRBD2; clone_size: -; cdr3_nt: TGTGCCAGCAGCCCCTTGGGGGGGGGCTACAATGAGCAGTTCTTC; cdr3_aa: CASSPLGGGYNEQFF